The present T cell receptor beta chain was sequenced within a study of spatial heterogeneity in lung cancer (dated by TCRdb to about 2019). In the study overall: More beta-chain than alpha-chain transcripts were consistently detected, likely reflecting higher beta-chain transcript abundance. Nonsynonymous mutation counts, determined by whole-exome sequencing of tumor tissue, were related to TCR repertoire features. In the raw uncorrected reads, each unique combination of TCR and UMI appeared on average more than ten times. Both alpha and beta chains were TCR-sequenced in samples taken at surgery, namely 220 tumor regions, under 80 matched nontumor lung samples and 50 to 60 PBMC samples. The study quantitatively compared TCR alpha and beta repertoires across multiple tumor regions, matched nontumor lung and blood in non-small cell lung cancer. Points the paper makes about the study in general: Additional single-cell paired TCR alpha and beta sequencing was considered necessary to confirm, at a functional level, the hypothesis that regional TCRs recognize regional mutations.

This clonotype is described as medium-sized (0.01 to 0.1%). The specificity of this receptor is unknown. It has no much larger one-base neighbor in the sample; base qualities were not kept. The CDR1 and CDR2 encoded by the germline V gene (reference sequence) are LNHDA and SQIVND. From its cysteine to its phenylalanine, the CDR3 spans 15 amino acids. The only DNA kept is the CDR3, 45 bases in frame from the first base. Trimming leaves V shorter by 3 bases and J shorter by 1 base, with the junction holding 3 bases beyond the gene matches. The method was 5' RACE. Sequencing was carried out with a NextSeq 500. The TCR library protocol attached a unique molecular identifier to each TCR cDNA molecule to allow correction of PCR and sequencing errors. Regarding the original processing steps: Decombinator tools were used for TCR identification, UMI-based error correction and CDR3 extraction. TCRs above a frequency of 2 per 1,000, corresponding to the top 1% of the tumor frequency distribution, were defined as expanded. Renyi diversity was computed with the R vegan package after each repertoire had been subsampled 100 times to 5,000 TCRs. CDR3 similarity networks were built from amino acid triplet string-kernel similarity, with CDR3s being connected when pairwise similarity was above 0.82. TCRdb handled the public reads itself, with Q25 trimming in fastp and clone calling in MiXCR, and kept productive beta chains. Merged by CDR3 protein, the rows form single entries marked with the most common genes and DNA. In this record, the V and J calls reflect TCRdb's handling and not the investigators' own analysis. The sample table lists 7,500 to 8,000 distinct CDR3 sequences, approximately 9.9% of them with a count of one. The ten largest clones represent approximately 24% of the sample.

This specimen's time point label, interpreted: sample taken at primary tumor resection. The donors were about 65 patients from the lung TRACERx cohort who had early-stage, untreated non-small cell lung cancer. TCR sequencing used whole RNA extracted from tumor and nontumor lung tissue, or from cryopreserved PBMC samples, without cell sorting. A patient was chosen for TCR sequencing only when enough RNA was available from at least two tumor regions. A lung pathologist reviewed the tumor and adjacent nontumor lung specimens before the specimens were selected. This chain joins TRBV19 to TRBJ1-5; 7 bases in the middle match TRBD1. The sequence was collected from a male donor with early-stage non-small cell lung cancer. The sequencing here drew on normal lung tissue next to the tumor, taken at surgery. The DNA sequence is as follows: TGTGCCAGTAGTATTGGGACAGCCAGCAATCAGCCCCAGCATTTT. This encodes CASSIGTASNQPQHF.